The TCR beta chain under discussion was sequenced for a study of shared clonotypes between healthy human individuals. Genomic DNA per cell subset filled all wells of several immunoSEQ plates. Per the study methods: Without quality scores, immunoSEQ junctional reads could not be filtered like full-length reads. The protocol was immunoSEQ multiplex PCR, while the TCRdb copy is restricted to in-frame clones and leaves out a portion. The DNA was the basis for D and trimming; V, J and clone size are from that table. The data hold hundreds of thousands of clones, with roughly four fifths observed a single time. At least ten counts were recorded for this clone. Germline assignment: CDR1 SNHLY and CDR2 FYNNEI. J gave up 7 bases and V 7 bases, and 8 bases lay outside the gene matches. The CDR3 totals 13 residues.

This sequence originates from a woman in her 40s in good health. Some clones in this sample may be carry-over from other donors' samples. The V call is TRBV2, the J call TRBJ1-2; 8 bases align to TRBD1. Sequencing was done on a sample of PBMCs. CDR3: CASIPTGGSGYTF. As DNA, the CDR3 is TGTGCCAGCATCCCCACAGGGGGTAGTGGCTACACCTTC.